The 14 T cell receptor beta chains reported below all come from one sample, sequenced in a study of PD-1 blockade in mismatch repair-deficient tumors. Profiled with immunoSEQ multiplex PCR; TCRdb holds only in-frame clones, not every one. This sample has some 120,000 clones, with roughly 90% found just once. The sample was peripheral blood, taken almost 74 weeks after starting pembrolizumab. The receptors here all came from an adult with mismatch repair-deficient cancer.

V gene TRBV7-9 combines with J gene TRBJ2-5, with 10 bases fitting TRBD1. This CDR3 is 17 amino acids long. The ends lost 5 bases at V and 5 bases at J; junction bases unmatched: 14. The germline V gene encodes CDR1 SEHNR and CDR2 FQNEAQ (reference sequence). The CDR3 DNA follows: TGTGCCAGCAGCGCTACCTGGACAGGGGGATTAGGGGAGACCCAGTACTTC. Its translation is CASSATWTGGLGETQYF.

The V gene is TRBV13, the J gene TRBJ2-7; D is perhaps TRBD1 or TRBD2 (5 bases each). This CDR3 region has 15 residues. Germline V gene lookup returns CDR1 PRHDT and CDR2 FYEKMQ (reference sequence). V dropped 5 bases and J dropped 0 bases, with 14 bases sitting between them. The CDR3 reads CASSEKTGPSYEQYF. CDR3 DNA sequence: TGTGCCAGCAGCGAAAAGACGGGACCCTCCTACGAGCAGTACTTC.

The chain links TRBV4-3 to TRBJ2-7; D perhaps matches TRBD1 (7 bases). The V and J ends lost 0 bases and 5 bases respectively, with 14 bases between them. Looked up from germline, CDR1 is LGHNA and CDR2 is YSLEER. The CDR3 runs to 15 residues. Here the CDR3 DNA reads TGCGCCAGCAGCCAAGAAAGGTCAGGGGGGCACGAGCAGTACTTC. It encodes CASSQERSGGHEQYF.

The chain joins TRBV19 to TRBJ2-1; D gene unclear. The V gene lost 5 bases and the J gene lost 5 bases, with 7 bases spanning the gap. The CDR3 loop spans 12 amino acids. Germline values: CDR1 LNHDA, CDR2 SQIVND (reference sequence). The CDR3 spells CASSSQHNEQFF. The CDR3 nucleotides read TGTGCCAGTAGTTCTCAGCACAATGAGCAGTTCTTC.

The gene calls are TRBV28 and TRBJ2-7; D possibly corresponds to TRBD2 (6 bases). The CDR3 contains 15 residues. In germline, CDR1 is MDHEN, CDR2 SYDVKM. V was pared by 5 bases and J by 0 bases, with 14 bases between. CDR3: CASSPTGLLSYEQYF. CDR3 in DNA: TGTGCCAGCAGTCCCACGGGACTTCTCTCCTACGAGCAGTACTTC.

The chain recombines TRBV4-1 with TRBJ1-5; D remains ambiguous. Trimming stripped 1 base from V and 6 bases from J, with 10 bases between. In germline, CDR1 is MGHRA, CDR2 YSYEKL. CDR3 length equals 14 residues. This CDR3 reads CASSQVGLGQPQHF. The CDR3, as DNA: TGCGCCAGCAGCCAAGTAGGGTTAGGTCAGCCCCAGCATTTT.

This clone was observed a handful of times. The chain is built from TRBV29-1 and TRBJ2-5, with a tentative D call TRBD1 (6 bases). This CDR3 contains 12 residues. V was trimmed by 4 bases and J by 1 base, leaving 7 bases between them. CDR1 is SQVTM, CDR2 ANQGSEA, per germline. CDR3 loop: CSVGTVQETQYF. In DNA, the CDR3 is TGCAGCGTTGGGACAGTCCAAGAGACCCAGTACTTC.

The chain couples TRBV15 to TRBJ2-5; TRBD2 might be the D (6 bases). This CDR3 comprises 14 residues. V was pared by 5 bases and J by 3 bases, with 13 bases between. Germline V gives CDR1 LNHNV, CDR2 YYDKDF (reference sequence). In DNA form, the CDR3 reads TGTGCCACCAGCTCGAGGGAGGAAGAAGAGACCCAGTACTTC. Amino acids: CATSSREEEETQYF.

The chain joins TRBV27 to TRBJ1-4; a possible D gene is TRBD1 (5 bases). The CDR3 length is 14 residues. Trimming took off 4 bases at V and 0 bases at J, with 6 bases between the two ends. Germline lookup yields CDR1 MNHEY and CDR2 SMNVEV (reference sequence). In DNA, the CDR3 is TGTGCCAGCAGTTCGACAGCAACTAATGAAAAACTGTTTTTT. It codes for CASSSTATNEKLFF.

The chain combines TRBV9 with TRBJ2-1; D possibly corresponds to TRBD2 (6 bases). The V and J ends lost 3 bases and 4 bases respectively, with 14 bases between them. CDR1 and CDR2 from the germline V gene are SGDLS and YYNGEE. The CDR3 runs 15 residues. Written as DNA, the CDR3 is TGTGCCAGCAGCGCTGGGACTGGAGCGTACAATGAGCAGTTCTTC. This gives the protein CASSAGTGAYNEQFF.

The chain recombines TRBV19 with TRBJ2-3; D uncertain. The CDR3 length is 18 residues. Germline values: CDR1 LNHDA, CDR2 SQIVND (reference sequence). V gave up 0 bases and J gave up 6 bases, with 22 bases separating them. The CDR3 nucleotides read TGTGCCAGTAGTATAGATCCCCTGAAAGTGACGCACGGGGATACGCAGTATTTT. This codes for CASSIDPLKVTHGDTQYF.

V gene TRBV6-5 combines with J gene TRBJ2-3; D perhaps matches TRBD2 (5 bases). Trimming left V 10 bases short and J 9 bases short, with 14 bases between. CDR1 MNHEY and CDR2 SVGAGI come from the germline V gene. This CDR3 contains 11 residues. The CDR3 region is CATGPGRTQYF. The CDR3 bases are TGTGCCACCGGCCCGGGGAGAACGCAGTATTTT.

The genes are TRBV5-4 and TRBJ2-7, with D perhaps given as TRBD1 or TRBD2 (5 bases each). The CDR3 contains 14 residues. V lost 3 bases and J lost 7, with 17 bases in between. Germline values: CDR1 SGHNT, CDR2 YYREEE (reference sequence). The CDR3 loop reads CASSYGTEPLEQYF. DNA of the CDR3: TGTGCCAGCAGCTACGGGACGGAGCCCCTGGAGCAGTACTTC.

V and J are TRBV28 and TRBJ1-5; a weak D match, TRBD1 (5 bases). Germline V lookup: CDR1 MDHEN, CDR2 SYDVKM. CDR3 length: 14 amino acids. V was cut by 6 bases and J by 5 bases, with 14 bases left in between. CDR3 region: CASSPQGLDQPQHF. CDR3 in DNA: TGTGCCAGCAGCCCCCAGGGATTGGATCAGCCCCAGCATTTT.